The rows below give T cell receptor beta chains drawn from one sample of a study of regulatory T cells in long-lasting Graves disease. TCRdb re-called the multiplex PCR reads through MiXCR, storing one row per CDR3 protein. The table lists some 220,000 distinct CDR3 sequences, less than 20% of them singletons, with 10% to 15% in the top ten. This sample also appeared in a second study, on T cells in Graves' hyperthyroidism and ophthalmopathy.

This sample comprised peripheral blood mononuclear cells (PBMCs), obtained at new diagnosis, from a patient treated with antithyroid drugs. These receptors were obtained from a woman between 25 and 40 years old with Graves disease. The CDR3 runs from the conserved cysteine through the conserved F or W. Each record gives: V gene, J gene, clone size, D gene, CDR3 protein, CDR3 DNA. D genes are given only for firm matches. Only some rows state a clone size, as once, few, many or a class for expanded clones.

TRBV12-3/TRBV12-4	TRBJ1-5	NA	NA	CASSPLSGVGIKQPQHF	TGTGCCAGCAGTCCACTCTCGGGAGTAGGGATCAAGCAGCCCCAGCATTTT
TRBV11-2	TRBJ1-2	NA	NA	CASSLGFLQNYGYTF	TGTGCCAGCAGCTTAGGGTTTCTTCAAAACTATGGCTACACCTTC
TRBV20-1	TRBJ2-3	many	TRBD2	CSAGGGSSTDTQYF	TGCAGTGCCGGCGGGGGTTCTAGCACAGATACGCAGTATTTT
TRBV28	TRBJ1-2	many	NA	CASSSPRGWSGYGYTF	TGTGCCAGCAGTTCCCCCCGGGGGTGGAGCGGCTATGGCTACACCTTC
TRBV19	TRBJ1-2	many	NA	CASSGADYGYTF	TGTGCCAGTAGTGGCGCAGACTATGGCTACACCTTC
TRBV6-1	TRBJ2-1	many	NA	CASRKQTYNEQFF	TGTGCCAGCAGGAAGCAGACGTACAATGAGCAGTTCTTC
TRBV28	TRBJ2-5	many	NA	CASSPGTVGETQYF	TGTGCCAGCAGTCCGGGGACCGTCGGGGAGACCCAGTACTTC
TRBV19	TRBJ1-1	many	TRBD1	CASSLGTGGHTEAFF	TGTGCCAGTAGTCTGGGGACAGGGGGCCACACTGAAGCTTTCTTT
TRBV2	TRBJ2-2	many	NA	CASSEVFGSRMVTGELFF	TGTGCCAGCAGTGAAGTTTTCGGGAGTAGAATGGTCACCGGGGAGCTGTTTTTT
TRBV28	TRBJ1-1	NA	TRBD1	CASSPWTGDMNTEAFF	TGTGCCAGCAGTCCGTGGACAGGGGATATGAACACTGAAGCTTTCTTT
TRBV3-1	TRBJ1-5	many	NA	CASSLGGSKPQHF	TGTGCCAGCAGCCTCGGGGGGTCTAAGCCCCAGCATTTT